The source of this T cell receptor beta chain is a study of post-analysis software for immune sequencing data. General study results and limits: Controls had lower frequencies than patients of about 5 TRBV segments, which included TRBV5-6, TRBV5-1 and TRBV20-1. Those with multiple sclerosis, the patient group, showed significantly lower normalized Chao1 diversity than controls.

V shed 6 bases and J shed 4 bases, with 13 bases lying between them. In germline, CDR1 is MNHEY, CDR2 SMNVEV (reference sequence). This CDR3 contains 13 residues. Unique molecular identifiers were present in the TCR beta cDNA libraries. TCRdb analysed the PCR reads with MiXCR anew, one entry per CDR3 protein. The sample lists roughly 670,000 distinct CDR3 sequences, 59% occurring once. This clonotype has more than one count but fewer than ten. Its cognate antigen is unknown. Input material: blood. The sequence was collected from a girl under 10 years old with multiple sclerosis. The chain carries TRBV27 and TRBJ2-7, with D maybe TRBD1 (5 bases). The CDR3 is CASSYFRGYEQYF. CDR3 nucleotides: TGTGCCAGCAGCTATTTTAGGGGATACGAGCAGTACTTC.